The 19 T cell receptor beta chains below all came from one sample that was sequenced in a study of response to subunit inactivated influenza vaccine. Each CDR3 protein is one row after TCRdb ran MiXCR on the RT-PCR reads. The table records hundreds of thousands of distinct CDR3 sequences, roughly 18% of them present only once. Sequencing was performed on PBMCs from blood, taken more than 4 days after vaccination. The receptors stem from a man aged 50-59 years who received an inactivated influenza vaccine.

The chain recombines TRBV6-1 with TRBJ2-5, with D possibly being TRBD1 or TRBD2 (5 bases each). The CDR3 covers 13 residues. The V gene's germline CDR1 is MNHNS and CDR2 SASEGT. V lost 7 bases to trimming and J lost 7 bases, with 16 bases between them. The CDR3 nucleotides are TGTGCCAGCAAAGGGGACCCAAGGGCGACCCAGTACTTC. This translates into CASKGDPRATQYF.

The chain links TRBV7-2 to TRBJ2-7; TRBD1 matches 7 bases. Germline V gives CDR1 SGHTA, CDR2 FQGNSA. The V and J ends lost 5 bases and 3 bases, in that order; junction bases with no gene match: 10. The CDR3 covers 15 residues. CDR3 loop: CASSGLGAGGYEQYF. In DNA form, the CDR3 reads TGTGCCAGCAGCGGCCTGGGGGCAGGGGGCTACGAGCAGTACTTC.

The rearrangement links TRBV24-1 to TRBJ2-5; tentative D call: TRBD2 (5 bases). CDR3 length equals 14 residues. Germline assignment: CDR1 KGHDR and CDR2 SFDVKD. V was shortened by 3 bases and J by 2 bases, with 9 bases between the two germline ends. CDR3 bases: TGTGCCACCAGTGATCCGGGAACACAAGAGACCCAGTACTTC. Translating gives CATSDPGTQETQYF.

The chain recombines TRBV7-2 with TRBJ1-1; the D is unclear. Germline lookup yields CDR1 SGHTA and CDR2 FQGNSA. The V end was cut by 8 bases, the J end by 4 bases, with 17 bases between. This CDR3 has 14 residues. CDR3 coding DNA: TGTGCCAGCCGCTCTGGACGGATTCCCACTGAAGCTTTCTTT. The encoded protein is CASRSGRIPTEAFF. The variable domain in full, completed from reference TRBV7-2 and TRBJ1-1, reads GAGVSQSPSNKVTEKGKDVELRCDPISGHTALYWYRQSLGQGLEFLIYFQGNSAPDKSGLPSDRFSAERTGGSVSTLTIQRTQQEDSAVYLCASRSGRIPTEAFFGQGTRLTVV.

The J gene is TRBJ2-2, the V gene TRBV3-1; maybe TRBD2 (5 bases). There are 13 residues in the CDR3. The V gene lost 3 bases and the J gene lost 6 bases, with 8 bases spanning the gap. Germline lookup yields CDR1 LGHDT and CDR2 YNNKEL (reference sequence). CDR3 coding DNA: TGTGCCAGCAGCCAGGACTGGGCCGGGGAGCTGTTTTTT. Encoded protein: CASSQDWAGELFF.

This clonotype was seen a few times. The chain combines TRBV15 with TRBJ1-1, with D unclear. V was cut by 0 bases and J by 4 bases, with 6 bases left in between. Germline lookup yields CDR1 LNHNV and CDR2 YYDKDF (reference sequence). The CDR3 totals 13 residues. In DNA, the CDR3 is TGTGCCACCAGCAGAGAGCCAAGCACTGAAGCTTTCTTT. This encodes CATSREPSTEAFF.

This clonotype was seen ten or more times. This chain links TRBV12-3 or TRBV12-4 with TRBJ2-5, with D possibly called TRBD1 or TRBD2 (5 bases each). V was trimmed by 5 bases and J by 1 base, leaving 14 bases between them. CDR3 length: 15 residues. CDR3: CASSGRGGGQETQYF. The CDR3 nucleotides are TGTGCCAGCAGTGGCCGGGGTGGGGGCCAAGAGACCCAGTACTTC.

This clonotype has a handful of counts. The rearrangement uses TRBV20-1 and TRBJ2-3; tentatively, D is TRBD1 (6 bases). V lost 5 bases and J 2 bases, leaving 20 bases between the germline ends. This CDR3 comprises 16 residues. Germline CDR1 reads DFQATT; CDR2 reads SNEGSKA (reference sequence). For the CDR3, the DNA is TGCAGTGCTTCCCCATGGGTGCAGGGGACCACAGATACGCAGTATTTT. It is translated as CSASPWVQGTTDTQYF.

The chain's CDR3 is CASSDAGTGQETQYF. The DNA of the CDR3 is TGTGCCAGCAGCGATGCCGGGACAGGGCAAGAGACCCAGTACTTC. This chain connects TRBV12-3 or TRBV12-4 to TRBJ2-5, with 9 bases matching TRBD1. V trimming: 6 bases; J trimming: 2 bases; junction bases outside the gene matches: 7. This CDR3 has 15 residues.

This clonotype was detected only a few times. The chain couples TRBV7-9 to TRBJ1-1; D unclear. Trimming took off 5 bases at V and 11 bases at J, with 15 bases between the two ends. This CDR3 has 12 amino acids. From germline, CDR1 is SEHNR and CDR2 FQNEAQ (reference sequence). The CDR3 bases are TGTGCCAGCAGCCCAGCCGGGGAAGGGGCTTTCTTT. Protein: CASSPAGEGAFF.

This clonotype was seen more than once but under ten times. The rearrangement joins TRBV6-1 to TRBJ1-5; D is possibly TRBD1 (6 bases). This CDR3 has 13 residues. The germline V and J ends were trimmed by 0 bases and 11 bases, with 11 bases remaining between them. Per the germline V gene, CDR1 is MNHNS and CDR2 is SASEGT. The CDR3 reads CASSEALYRAQHF. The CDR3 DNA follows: TGTGCCAGCAGTGAAGCCCTATACAGGGCCCAGCATTTT.

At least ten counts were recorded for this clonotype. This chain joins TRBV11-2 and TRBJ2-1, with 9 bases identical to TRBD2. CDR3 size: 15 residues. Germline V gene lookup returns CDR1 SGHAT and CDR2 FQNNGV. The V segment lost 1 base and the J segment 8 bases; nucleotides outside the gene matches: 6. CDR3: CASSLVSGSIDEQFF. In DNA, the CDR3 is TGTGCCAGCAGCTTAGTTAGCGGGAGTATCGATGAGCAGTTCTTC.

The CDR3 region has the DNA TGCGCCAGCAGCGGAGATGACAGGGGCTACGAGCAGTACTTC. It translates to CASSGDDRGYEQYF. This chain links TRBV5-1 with TRBJ2-7; TRBD1 agrees at 8 bases. V lost 4 bases to trimming and J lost 3 bases; unmatched junction nucleotides: 6. Germline V gene lookup returns CDR1 SGHRS and CDR2 YFSETQ. The CDR3 spans 14 residues. The variable domain in full, with the rest retrieved from reference TRBV5-1 and TRBJ2-7, is KAGVTQTPRYLIKTRGQQVTLSCSPISGHRSVSWYQQTPGQGLQFLFEYFSETQRNKGNFPGRFSGRQFSNSRSEMNVSTLELGDSALYLCASSGDDRGYEQYFGPGTRLTVT.

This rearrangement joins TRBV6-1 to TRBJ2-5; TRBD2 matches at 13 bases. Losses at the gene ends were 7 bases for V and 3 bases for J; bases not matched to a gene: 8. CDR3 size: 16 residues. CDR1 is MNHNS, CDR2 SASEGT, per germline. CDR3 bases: TGTGCCAGCACACTAGCGGGAGGGTCGGGAGAAGAGACCCAGTACTTC. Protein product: CASTLAGGSGEETQYF.

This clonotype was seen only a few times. This CDR3 is CASSQDSGLAKNIQYF. CDR3 in DNA: TGTGCCAGCAGCCAAGATAGCGGACTAGCCAAAAACATTCAGTACTTC. The chain is built from TRBV4-2 and TRBJ2-4; perhaps TRBD2 as D (6 bases). CDR1 LGHNA and CDR2 YNFKEQ come from the germline V gene. V lost 0 bases and J 0 bases, leaving 9 bases between the germline ends. This CDR3 spans 16 amino acids.

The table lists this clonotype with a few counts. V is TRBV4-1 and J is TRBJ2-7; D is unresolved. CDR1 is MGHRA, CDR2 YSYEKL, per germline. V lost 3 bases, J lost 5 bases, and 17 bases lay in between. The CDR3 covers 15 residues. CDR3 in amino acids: CASSQSGPGVDEQYF. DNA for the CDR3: TGCGCCAGCAGCCAGTCTGGCCCGGGTGTCGACGAGCAGTACTTC.

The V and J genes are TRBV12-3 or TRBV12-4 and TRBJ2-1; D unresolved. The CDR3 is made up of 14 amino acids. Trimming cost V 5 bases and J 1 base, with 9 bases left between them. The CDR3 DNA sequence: TGTGCCAGCAGTGAACTTGGTTCCTACAATGAGCAGTTCTTC. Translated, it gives CASSELGSYNEQFF.

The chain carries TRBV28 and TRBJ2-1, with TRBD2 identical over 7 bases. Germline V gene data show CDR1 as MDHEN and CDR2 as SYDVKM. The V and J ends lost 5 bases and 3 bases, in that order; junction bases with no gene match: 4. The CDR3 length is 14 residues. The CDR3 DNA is TGTGCCAGCAGTATCACTAGCGTCTACAATGAGCAGTTCTTC. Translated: CASSITSVYNEQFF.

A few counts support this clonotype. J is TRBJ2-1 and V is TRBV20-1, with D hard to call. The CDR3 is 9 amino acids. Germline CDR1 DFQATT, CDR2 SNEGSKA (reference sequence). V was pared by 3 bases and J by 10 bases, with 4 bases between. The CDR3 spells CSASREQFF. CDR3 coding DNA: TGCAGTGCTAGTCGCGAGCAGTTCTTC.